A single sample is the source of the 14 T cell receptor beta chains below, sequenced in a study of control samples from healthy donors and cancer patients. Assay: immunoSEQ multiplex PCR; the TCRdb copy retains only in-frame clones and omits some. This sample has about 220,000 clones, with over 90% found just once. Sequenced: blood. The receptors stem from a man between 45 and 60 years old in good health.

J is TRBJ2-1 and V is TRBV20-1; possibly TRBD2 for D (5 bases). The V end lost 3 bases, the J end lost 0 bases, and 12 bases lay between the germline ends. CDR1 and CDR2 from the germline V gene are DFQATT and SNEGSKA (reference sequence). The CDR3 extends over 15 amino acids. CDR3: CSASNRRVSYNEQFF. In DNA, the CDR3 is TGCAGTGCTAGTAATCGGCGGGTCTCCTACAATGAGCAGTTCTTC.

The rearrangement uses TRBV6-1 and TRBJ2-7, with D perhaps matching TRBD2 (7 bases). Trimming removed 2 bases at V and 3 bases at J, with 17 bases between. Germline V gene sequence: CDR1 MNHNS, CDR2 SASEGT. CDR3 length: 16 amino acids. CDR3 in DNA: TGTGCCAGCAGTGAATCTAGGGGGGGGATATTCTACGAGCAGTACGTC. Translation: CASSESRGGIFYEQYV.

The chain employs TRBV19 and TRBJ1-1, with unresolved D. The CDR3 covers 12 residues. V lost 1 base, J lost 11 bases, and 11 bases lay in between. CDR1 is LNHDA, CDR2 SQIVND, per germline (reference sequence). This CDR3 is CASSIVRGYAFF. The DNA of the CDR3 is TGTGCCAGTAGTATAGTCCGGGGATATGCTTTCTTT.

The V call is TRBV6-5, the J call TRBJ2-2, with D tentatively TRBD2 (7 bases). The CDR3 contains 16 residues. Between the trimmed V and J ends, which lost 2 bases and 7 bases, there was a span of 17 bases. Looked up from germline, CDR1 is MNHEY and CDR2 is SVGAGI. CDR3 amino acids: CASSYPPPGEGGELFF. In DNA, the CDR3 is TGTGCCAGCAGTTACCCCCCCCCAGGGGAGGGCGGGGAGCTGTTTTTT.

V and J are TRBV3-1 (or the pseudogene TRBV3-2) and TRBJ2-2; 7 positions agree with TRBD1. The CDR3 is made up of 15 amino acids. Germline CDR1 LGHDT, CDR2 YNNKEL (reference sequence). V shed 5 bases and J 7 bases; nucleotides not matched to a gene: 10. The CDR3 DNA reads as TGTGCCAGCAGCGCCAGGGACAGTCAAGTCGGGGAGCTGTTTTTT. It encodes CASSARDSQVGELFF.

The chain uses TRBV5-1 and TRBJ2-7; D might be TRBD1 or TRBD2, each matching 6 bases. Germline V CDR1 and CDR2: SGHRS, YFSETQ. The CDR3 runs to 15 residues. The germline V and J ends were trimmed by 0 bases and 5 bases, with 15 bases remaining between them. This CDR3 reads CASSLVLRGGNEQYF. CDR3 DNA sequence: TGCGCCAGCAGCTTGGTATTACGAGGGGGGAACGAGCAGTACTTC.

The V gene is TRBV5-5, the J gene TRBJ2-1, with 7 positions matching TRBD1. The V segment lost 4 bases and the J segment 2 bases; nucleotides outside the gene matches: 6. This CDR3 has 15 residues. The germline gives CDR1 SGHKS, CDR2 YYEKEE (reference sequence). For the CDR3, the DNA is TGTGCCAGCAGCAGGGGGCAGGGGGCCTACAATGAGCAGTTCTTC. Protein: CASSRGQGAYNEQFF. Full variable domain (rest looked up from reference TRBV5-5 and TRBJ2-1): DAGVTQSPTHLIKTRGQQVTLRCSPISGHKSVSWYQQVLGQGPQFIFQYYEKEERGRGNFPDRFSARQFPNYSSELNVNALLLGDSALYLCASSRGQGAYNEQFFGPGTRLTVL.

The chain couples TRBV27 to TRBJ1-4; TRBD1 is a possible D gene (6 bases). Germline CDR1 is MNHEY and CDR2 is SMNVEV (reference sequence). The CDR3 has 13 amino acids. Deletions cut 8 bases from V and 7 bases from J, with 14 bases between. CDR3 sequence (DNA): TGTGCCAGCGGAAAAGGGGGTTTTGAAAAACTGTTTTTT. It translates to CASGKGGFEKLFF.

CDR3 amino acids: CASSYLAGGDLDTQYF. Here the CDR3 DNA reads TGTGCCAGCAGTTACCTTGCGGGGGGGGATTTAGATACGCAGTATTTT. The chain recombines TRBV6-5 with TRBJ2-3; 9 bases agree with TRBD2. Per germline, CDR1 MNHEY and CDR2 SVGAGI. Germline trimming cut 2 bases from V and 5 bases from J; bases unmatched to any gene: 8. The CDR3 spans 16 residues.

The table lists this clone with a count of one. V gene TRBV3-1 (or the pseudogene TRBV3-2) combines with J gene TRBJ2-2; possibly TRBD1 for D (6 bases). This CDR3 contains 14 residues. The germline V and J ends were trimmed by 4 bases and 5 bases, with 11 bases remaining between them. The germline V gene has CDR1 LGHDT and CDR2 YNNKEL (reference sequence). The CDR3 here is CASSRPGVTGELFF. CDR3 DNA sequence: TGTGCCAGCAGCCGGCCAGGGGTAACCGGGGAGCTGTTTTTT.

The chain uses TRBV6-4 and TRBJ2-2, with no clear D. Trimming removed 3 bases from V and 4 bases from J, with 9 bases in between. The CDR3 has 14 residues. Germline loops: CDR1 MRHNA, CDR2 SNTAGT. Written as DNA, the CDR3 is TGTGCCAGCAGTGAAGGATTGCGCACCGGGGAGCTGTTTTTT. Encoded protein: CASSEGLRTGELFF.

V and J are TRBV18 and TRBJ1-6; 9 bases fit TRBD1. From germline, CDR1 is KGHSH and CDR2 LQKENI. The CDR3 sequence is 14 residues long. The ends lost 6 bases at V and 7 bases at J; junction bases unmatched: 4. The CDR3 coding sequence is TGTGCCAGCTCTCGTGGACAGGGGAATTCACCCCTCCACTTT. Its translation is CASSRGQGNSPLHF.

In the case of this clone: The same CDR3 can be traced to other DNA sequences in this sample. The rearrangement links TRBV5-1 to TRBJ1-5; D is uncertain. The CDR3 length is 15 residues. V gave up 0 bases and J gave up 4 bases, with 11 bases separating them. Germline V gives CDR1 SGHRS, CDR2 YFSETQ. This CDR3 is CASSLEGGGNQPQHF. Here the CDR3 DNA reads TGCGCCAGCAGCTTGGAGGGCGGCGGTAATCAGCCCCAGCATTTT.

The CDR3 spells CASRQGAGGEQFF. The CDR3 nucleotides are TGCGCCAGCAGGCAGGGGGCAGGTGGTGAGCAGTTCTTC. V is TRBV5-1 and J is TRBJ2-1; TRBD1 aligns across 8 bases. Germline V gene sequence: CDR1 SGHRS, CDR2 YFSETQ. The V segment lost 5 bases and the J segment 9 bases; nucleotides outside the gene matches: 7. The CDR3 totals 13 residues.